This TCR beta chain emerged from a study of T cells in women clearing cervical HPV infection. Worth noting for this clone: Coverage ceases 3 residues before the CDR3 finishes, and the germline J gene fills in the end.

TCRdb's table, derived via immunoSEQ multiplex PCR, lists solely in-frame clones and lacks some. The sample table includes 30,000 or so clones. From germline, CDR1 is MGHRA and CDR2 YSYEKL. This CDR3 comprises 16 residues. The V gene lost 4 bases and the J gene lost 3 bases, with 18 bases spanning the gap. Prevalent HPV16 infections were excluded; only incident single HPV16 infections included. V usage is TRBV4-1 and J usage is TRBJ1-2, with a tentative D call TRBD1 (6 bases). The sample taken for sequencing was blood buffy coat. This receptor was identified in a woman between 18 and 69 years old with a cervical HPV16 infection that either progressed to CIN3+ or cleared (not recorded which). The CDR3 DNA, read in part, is TGCGCCAGCAGCCGAGGGGGTCGCGGGCAGGACTATGGC. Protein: CASSRGGRGQDYG. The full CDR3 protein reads CASSRGGRGQDYGYTF.